The T cell receptor beta chain under discussion was sequenced for a study of blood T cell repertoires in COVID-19. Study background: The study drew acute and convalescent COVID-19 samples from the United States, Italy and Spain.

Method: immunoSEQ multiplex PCR; TCRdb's copy keeps in-frame clones and lacks some. The sample yields roughly 250,000 clones, 80% to 95% seen once. CDR1 is SGHTA, CDR2 FQGNSA, per germline. After removal of 3 bases from V and 8 bases from J, the junction contained 8 bases not matched to a gene. This CDR3 has 15 residues. The chain couples TRBV7-2 to TRBJ1-4, with 8 bases aligning to TRBD1. The sequence came from a man aged 25 to 45 with COVID-19, enrolled during active disease. The sample taken for sequencing was peripheral blood. CDR3 in amino acids: CASSFPTGAGEKLFF. The CDR3 nucleotides are TGTGCCAGCAGCTTCCCGACAGGGGCAGGGGAAAAACTGTTTTTT. The full variable domain, in which reference TRBV7-2 and TRBJ1-4 provide the parts outside the CDR3, is GAGVSQSPSNKVTEKGKDVELRCDPISGHTALYWYRQSLGQGLEFLIYFQGNSAPDKSGLPSDRFSAERTGGSVSTLTIQRTQQEDSAVYLCASSFPTGAGEKLFFGSGTQLSVL.